The text below deals with one T cell receptor (beta chain). This entry belongs to a study of blood T cell repertoires in COVID-19. Across the study: Acute-phase and convalescent COVID-19 samples originated in the United States, Italy and Spain. Sources were T cells, B-cell-depleted T cells, or PBMCs; the material itself was cDNA or gDNA.

Per the germline V gene, CDR1 is LNHDA and CDR2 is SQIVND (reference sequence). V lost 7 bases to trimming and J lost 0 bases, with 12 bases between them. CDR3 length: 14 amino acids. Per the original data handling: Amplified reference gene primers provided the basis for estimating nucleated cell counts. Assay used: immunoSEQ multiplex PCR; TCRdb lists only in-frame clones, some missing. The V and J calls and clone size were taken over from that table, and D and trimming were inferred from the DNA. The table lists about 220,000 clones, over 75% of them singletons. The gene calls are TRBV19 and TRBJ1-1; weak D call: TRBD1 (6 bases). The sample consisted of peripheral blood. The source of this sequence is a man between 40 and 49 years old with active or convalescent COVID-19. As DNA, the CDR3 is TGTGCCAGTATTCGGGACAAGTTGAACACTGAAGCTTTCTTT. Protein: CASIRDKLNTEAFF.